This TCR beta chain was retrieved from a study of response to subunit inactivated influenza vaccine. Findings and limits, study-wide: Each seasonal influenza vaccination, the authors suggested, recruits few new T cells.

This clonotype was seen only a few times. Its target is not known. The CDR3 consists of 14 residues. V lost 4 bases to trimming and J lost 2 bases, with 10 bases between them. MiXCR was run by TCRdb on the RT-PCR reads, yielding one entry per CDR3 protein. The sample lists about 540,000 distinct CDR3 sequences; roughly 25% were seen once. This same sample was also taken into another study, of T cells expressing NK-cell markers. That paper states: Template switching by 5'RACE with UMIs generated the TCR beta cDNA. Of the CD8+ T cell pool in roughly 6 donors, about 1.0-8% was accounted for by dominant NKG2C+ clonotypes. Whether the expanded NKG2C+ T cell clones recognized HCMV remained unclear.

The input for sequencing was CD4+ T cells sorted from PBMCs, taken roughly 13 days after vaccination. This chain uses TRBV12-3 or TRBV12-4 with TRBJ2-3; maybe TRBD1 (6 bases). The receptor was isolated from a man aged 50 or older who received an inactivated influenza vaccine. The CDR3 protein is CASSYRVLTDTQYF. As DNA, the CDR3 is TGTGCCAGCAGTTACAGGGTTCTCACAGATACGCAGTATTTT.